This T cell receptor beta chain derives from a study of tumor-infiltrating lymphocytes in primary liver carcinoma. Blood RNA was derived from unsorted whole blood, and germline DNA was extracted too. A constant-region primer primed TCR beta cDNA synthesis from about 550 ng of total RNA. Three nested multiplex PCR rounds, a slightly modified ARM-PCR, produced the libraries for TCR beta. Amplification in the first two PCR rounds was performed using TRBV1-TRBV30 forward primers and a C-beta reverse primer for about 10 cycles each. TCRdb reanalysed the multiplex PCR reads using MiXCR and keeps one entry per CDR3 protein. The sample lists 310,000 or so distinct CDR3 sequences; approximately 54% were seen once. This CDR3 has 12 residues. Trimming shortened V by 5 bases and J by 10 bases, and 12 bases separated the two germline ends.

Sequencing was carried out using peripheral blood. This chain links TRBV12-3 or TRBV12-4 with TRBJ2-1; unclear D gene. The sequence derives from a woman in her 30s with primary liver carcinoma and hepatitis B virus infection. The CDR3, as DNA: TGTGCCAGCAGTCTTGAAATAGAGGAGCAGTTCTTC. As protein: CASSLEIEEQFF.